This T cell receptor (beta chain) was retrieved from a study of T cell responses to AZD1222 COVID-19 vaccine. Repertoires were generated with immunoSEQ multiplex PCR, while TCRdb's copy carries only in-frame clones and drops some. The sample has roughly 120,000 clones, about 92% seen once. General study points: Spike-specific TCR breadth and depth both grew after two AZD1222 doses. Baseline antibody screening turned up just a handful of seropositive AZD1222 recipients. Donors, mostly white British, included more females; clonal diversity was possibly underestimated. A reported finding is that nearly half of spike-specific TCRs target unmutated variant regions.

As to this clone: Its target is unknown.

Trimming left V 5 bases short and J 6 bases short, with 13 bases between. The germline gives CDR1 SEHNR, CDR2 FQNEAQ (reference sequence). This CDR3 has 13 amino acids. The receptor comes from an adult in good health. The input for sequencing was peripheral blood, taken on day 0 of AZD1222 vaccination. J is TRBJ1-2 and V is TRBV7-9; perhaps TRBD1 as D (6 bases). DNA for the CDR3: TGTGCCAGCAGCCCTAAGGGGGACGATGGCTACACCTTC. It is translated as CASSPKGDDGYTF.